The clone carrying this T cell receptor (beta chain) came up a few times. The antigen remains undetermined. The source of the sample is a study of response to subunit inactivated influenza vaccine. Study results and limitations: Authors suggested each seasonal flu vaccination may recruit only limited numbers of new T cells.

TCRdb re-derived calls from the RT-PCR reads in MiXCR, one entry per CDR3 protein. The table shows around 580,000 distinct CDR3 sequences, with 13% to 15% occurring only once. The CDR3 loop spans 15 amino acids. J was trimmed by 2 bases and V by 7 bases; bases with no gene match: 3. The TCR comes from a man in his fifties who received an inactivated influenza vaccine. V is TRBV12-3 or TRBV12-4 and J is TRBJ2-2; 11 nucleotides match TRBD2. Sequencing was performed on PBMCs from blood, taken approximately 12 days after vaccination. In DNA, the CDR3 is TGTGCCAGCACCCTAGCGGGGGGTAACACCGGGGAGCTGTTTTTT. Translated, it gives CASTLAGGNTGELFF.